Listed here is a single T cell receptor beta chain. The data stem from a study of blood T cell repertoires in COVID-19. Whole-study context: Acute-phase and convalescent COVID-19 samples originated in the United States, Italy and Spain. T cells, B-cell-depleted T cells, or PBMCs supplied cDNA or gDNA.

In the source study's methods: Amplification of reference gene primers provided the estimated nucleated cell counts. TCRdb's copy holds only in-frame clones and misses some; the assay was immunoSEQ multiplex PCR. D and trimming come from the DNA, and the V and J calls and clone size come from that table. The sample carries some 120,000 clones, less than 90% recorded once. CDR3 length: 17 residues. Germline V gene data show CDR1 as SGDLS and CDR2 as YYNGEE. The J segment lost 2 bases and the V segment lost 1 base, leaving 5 bases of the junction unmatched. The rearrangement links TRBV9 to TRBJ2-2; TRBD2 aligns across 10 bases. The TCR comes from a woman aged 30 to 39 who had recovered from COVID-19. The sequenced sample was peripheral blood. The CDR3 DNA follows: TGTGCCAGCAGCGTAAAGCGGGAGGGGGAAAACACCGGGGAGCTGTTTTTT. Translation gives CASSVKREGENTGELFF.